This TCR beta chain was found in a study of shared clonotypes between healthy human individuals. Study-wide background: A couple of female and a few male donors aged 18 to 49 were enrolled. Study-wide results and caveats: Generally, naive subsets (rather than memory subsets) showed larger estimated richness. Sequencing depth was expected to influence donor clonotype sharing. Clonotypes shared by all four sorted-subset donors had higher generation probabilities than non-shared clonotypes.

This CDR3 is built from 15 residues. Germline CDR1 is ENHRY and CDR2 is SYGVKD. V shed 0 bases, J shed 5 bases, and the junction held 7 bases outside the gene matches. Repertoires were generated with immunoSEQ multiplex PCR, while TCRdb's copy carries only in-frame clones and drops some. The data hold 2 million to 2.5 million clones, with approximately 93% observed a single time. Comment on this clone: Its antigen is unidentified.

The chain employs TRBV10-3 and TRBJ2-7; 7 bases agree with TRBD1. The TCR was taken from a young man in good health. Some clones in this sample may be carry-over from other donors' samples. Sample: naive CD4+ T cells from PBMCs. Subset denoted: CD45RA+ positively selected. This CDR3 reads CAISESGQPFNEQYF. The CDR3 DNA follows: TGTGCCATCAGTGAGTCGGGACAGCCTTTCAACGAGCAGTACTTC.